This note documents a single T cell receptor beta chain sequence. The antigen remains unidentified. The source of the sample is a study of cytomegalovirus exposure and HLA in healthy donors. The overall study: The roughly 100 million unique TCR beta sequences, from approximately 170 million T cells, were found by an earlier analysis.

CDR1 is SGHVS and CDR2 is FNYEAQ in the germline V gene. The length of the CDR3 is 13 residues. The J segment lost 3 bases and the V segment lost 6 bases, leaving 4 bases of the junction unmatched. Primers included in the PCR were 60 Vbeta and 13 Jbeta primers. Assay used: immunoSEQ multiplex PCR; TCRdb lists only in-frame clones, some missing. The repertoire holds more than 70,000 clones, with about two thirds as singletons. Study-level points and caveats: Later analysis identified about 18,000 TCR beta sequences associated with HLA alleles, using a false discovery rate threshold of 0.05. A later analysis found common viral pathogens apparently linked to several of the most significant clusters.

The sample consisted of PBMCs. The chain links TRBV7-6 to TRBJ1-1, with 7 positions matching TRBD1. This TCR derives from a man aged 35-49 years in good health and CMV-seropositive. CDR3 sequence (DNA): TGTGCCAGCAGTCGACAGGGATACACTGAAGCTTTCTTT. This translates into CASSRQGYTEAFF.